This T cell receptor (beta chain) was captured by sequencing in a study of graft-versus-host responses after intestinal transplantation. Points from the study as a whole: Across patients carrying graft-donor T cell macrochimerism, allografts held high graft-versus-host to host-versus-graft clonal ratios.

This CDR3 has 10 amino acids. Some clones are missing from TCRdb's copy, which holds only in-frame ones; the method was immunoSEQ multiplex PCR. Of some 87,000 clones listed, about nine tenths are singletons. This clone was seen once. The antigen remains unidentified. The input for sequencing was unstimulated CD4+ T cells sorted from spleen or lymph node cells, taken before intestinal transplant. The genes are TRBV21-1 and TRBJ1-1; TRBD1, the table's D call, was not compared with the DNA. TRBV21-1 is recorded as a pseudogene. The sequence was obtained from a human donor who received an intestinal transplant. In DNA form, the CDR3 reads TGTGCCAGCAGTCCCCAGGCAGCTTTCTTT. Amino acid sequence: CASSPQAAFF.